This T cell receptor (beta chain) emerged from a study of radiation and T cells in renal cell carcinoma. General study findings and limits: In blood, top tumor clones expanded by 2 weeks, shrinking by 4.

For this clone: Antigen: not known.

Here immunoSEQ multiplex PCR was the method, and the copy in TCRdb shows in-frame clones only, minus some. The sample lists 97,000 or so clones; roughly 82% were seen once. Time point here: blood 4 weeks post-SBRT, at nephrectomy. Stated treatment: 15 Gy SBRT to primary tumor, nephrectomy 4 weeks later. After SBRT, blood was collected at 2 and 4 weeks, plus baseline. Clear cell pathology was present in this patient's renal cell carcinoma. The receptor was derived from a man aged 55 to 69 with renal cell carcinoma. The sample here was blood, taken from a patient whose treatment included radiotherapy and nephrectomy.

The CDR3 nucleotides are TGTGCCAGCAGCTTAGATCCCGGGGCGAATCAGCCCCAGCATTTT. This sequence encodes CASSLDPGANQPQHF. The V gene is TRBV11-2, the J gene TRBJ1-5; weak D call: TRBD1 (5 bases). Germline V gives CDR1 SGHAT, CDR2 FQNNGV. This CDR3 is 15 amino acids long. V was trimmed by 0 bases and J by 4 bases, leaving 10 bases between them.